This TCR beta chain was captured in a study of regulatory T cells in long-lasting Graves disease. iRepertoire HTBI primers and Arm-PCR of CDR3 regions built TCR beta libraries. TCRdb redid the calling of the multiplex PCR reads with MiXCR, one entry per CDR3 protein. The profile covers 400,000 to 500,000 distinct CDR3 sequences, with just under 15% appearing a single time and approximately 15% taken by the ten largest. This sample's time point: newly diagnosed GD, antithyroid drugs for less than 3 months. Researchers made the TCR library from RNA that was extracted from PBMCs. This clonotype was observed a handful of times. V was pared by 4 bases and J by 3 bases, with 20 bases between. This CDR3 has 17 residues. The germline V gene encodes CDR1 SGHDT and CDR2 YYEEEE. These same records also appear under a second study, on T cells in Graves' hyperthyroidism and ophthalmopathy.

This chain connects TRBV5-6 to TRBJ2-4, with D possibly matching TRBD2 (6 bases). The source material was peripheral blood mononuclear cells (PBMCs), sampled at new diagnosis, from a patient treated with antithyroid drugs. This TCR was recovered from a woman aged 25 to 39 with Graves disease. Written as DNA, the CDR3 is TGTGCCAGCAGCCGCCCGCGCAGGGAGGACGACAAAAACATTCAGTACTTC. As protein: CASSRPRREDDKNIQYF.